The TCR beta chain described here comes from a study of T cell changes during pregnancy in multiple sclerosis. The table came from immunoSEQ multiplex PCR; TCRdb's copy has only in-frame clones and leaves some out. Counted here are over 35,000 clones, around 89% occurring once; the ten biggest clones make up about 0.51%. The TCR was taken from a female donor with multiple sclerosis, enrolled in a pregnancy study. Sequenced material: CD4+ T cells from peripheral blood mononuclear cells, taken in the second trimester of pregnancy.

In DNA form, the CDR3 reads TGCGCCAGCAGCCAGGAAGGGACAGGGGCAGATACGCAGTATTTT. Translated, it gives CASSQEGTGADTQYF. J is TRBJ2-3 and V is TRBV4-3; 10 bases map to TRBD1. This CDR3 has 15 amino acids. Looked up from germline, CDR1 is LGHNA and CDR2 is YSLEER. The V gene end was trimmed by 3 bases and the J gene end by 4 bases; junction bases not matched to a gene: 4.